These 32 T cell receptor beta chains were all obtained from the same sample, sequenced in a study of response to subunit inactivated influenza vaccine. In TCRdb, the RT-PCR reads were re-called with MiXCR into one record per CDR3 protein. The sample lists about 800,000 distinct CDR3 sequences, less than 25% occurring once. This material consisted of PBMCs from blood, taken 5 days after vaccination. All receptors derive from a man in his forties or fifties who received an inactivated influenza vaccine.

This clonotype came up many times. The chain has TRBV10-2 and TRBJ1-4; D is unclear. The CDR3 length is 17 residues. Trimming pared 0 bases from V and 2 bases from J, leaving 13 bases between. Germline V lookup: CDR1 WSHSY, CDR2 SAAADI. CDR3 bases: TGCGCCAGCAGTGAGTCGACCCTCTGGCGGACTAATGAAAAACTGTTTTTT. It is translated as CASSESTLWRTNEKLFF.

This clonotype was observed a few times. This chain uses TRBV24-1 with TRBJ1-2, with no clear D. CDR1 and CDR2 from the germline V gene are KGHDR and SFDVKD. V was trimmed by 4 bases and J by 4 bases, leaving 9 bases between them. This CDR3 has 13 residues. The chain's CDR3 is CATSETESYGYTF. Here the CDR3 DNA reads TGTGCCACCAGTGAAACCGAAAGCTATGGCTACACCTTC.

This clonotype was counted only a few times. CDR3 bases: TGCAGTGCTAGAGATCAGATGGAGACCCAGTACTTC. Protein sequence: CSARDQMETQYF. The chain has TRBV20-1 and TRBJ2-5; the D is unclear. CDR3 length equals 12 residues. Germline CDR1 and CDR2: DFQATT and SNEGSKA (reference sequence). Between the trimmed V and J ends, which lost 0 bases and 5 bases, there was a span of 7 bases.

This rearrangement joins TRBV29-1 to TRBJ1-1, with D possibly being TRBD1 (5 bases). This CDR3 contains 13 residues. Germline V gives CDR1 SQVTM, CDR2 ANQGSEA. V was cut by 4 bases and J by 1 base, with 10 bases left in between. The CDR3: CSVVTGQNTEAFF. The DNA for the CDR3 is TGCAGCGTTGTCACCGGACAGAACACTGAAGCTTTCTTT.

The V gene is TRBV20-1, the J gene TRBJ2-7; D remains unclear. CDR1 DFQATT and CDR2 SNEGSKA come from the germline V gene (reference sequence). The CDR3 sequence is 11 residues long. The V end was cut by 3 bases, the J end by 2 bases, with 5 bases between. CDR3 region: CSASPTYEQYF. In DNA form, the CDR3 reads TGCAGTGCTAGCCCTACCTACGAGCAGTACTTC.

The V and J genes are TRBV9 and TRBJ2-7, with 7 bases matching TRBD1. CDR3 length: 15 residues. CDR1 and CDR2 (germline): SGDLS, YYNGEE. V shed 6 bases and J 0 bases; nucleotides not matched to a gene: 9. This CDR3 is CASTPRDSPSYEQYF. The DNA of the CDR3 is TGTGCCAGCACCCCACGGGACAGTCCCTCCTACGAGCAGTACTTC.

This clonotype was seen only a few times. CDR3 amino acids: CATTEVGATYNSPLHF. The CDR3 DNA is TGTGCCACCACGGAAGTGGGGGCTACCTATAATTCACCCCTCCACTTT. The chain uses TRBV15 and TRBJ1-6; weak D call: TRBD1 (6 bases). Trimming left V 7 bases short and J 2 bases short, with 15 bases between. Germline CDR1 reads LNHNV; CDR2 reads YYDKDF (reference sequence). This CDR3 region has 16 residues.

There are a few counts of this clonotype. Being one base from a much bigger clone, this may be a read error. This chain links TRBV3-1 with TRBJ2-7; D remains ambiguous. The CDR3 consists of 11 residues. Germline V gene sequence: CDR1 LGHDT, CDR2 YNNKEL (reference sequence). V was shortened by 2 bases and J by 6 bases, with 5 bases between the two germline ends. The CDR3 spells CASSQSTEQYF. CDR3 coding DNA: TGTGCCAGCAGCCAATCCACCGAGCAGTACTTC.

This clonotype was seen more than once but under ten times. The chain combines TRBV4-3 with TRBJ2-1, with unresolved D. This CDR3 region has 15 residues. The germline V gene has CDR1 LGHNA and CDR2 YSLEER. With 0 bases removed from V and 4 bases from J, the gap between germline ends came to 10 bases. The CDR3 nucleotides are TGCGCCAGCAGCCAAGAAATTTTCGGGTACAATGAGCAGTTCTTC. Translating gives CASSQEIFGYNEQFF.

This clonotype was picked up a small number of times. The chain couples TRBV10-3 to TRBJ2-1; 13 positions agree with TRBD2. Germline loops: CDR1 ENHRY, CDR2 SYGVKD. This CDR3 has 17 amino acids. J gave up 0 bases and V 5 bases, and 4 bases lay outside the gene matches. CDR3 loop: CAISSTSGGISYNEQFF. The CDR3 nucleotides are TGTGCCATCAGTTCGACTAGCGGGGGGATCTCCTACAATGAGCAGTTCTTC.

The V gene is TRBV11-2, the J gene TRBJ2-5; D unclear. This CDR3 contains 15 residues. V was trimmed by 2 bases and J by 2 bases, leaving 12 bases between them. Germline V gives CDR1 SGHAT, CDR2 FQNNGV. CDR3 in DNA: TGTGCCAGCAGCTTAACCCGACGGATACAAGAGACCCAGTACTTC. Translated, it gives CASSLTRRIQETQYF.

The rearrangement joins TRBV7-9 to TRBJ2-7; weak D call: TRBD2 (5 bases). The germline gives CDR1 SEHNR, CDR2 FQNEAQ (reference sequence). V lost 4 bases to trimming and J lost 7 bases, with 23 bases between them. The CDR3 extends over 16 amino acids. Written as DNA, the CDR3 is TGTGCCAGCAGCTCCACGTCTGAGATTTCGGGGTGGGAGCAGTACTTC. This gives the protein CASSSTSEISGWEQYF.

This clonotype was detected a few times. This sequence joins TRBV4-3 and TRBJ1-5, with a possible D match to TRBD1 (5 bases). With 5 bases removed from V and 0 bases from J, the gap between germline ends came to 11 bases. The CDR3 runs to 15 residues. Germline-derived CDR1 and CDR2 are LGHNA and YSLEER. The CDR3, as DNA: TGCGCCAGCAGCGAGACAGCTTATAGCAATCAGCCCCAGCATTTT. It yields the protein CASSETAYSNQPQHF.

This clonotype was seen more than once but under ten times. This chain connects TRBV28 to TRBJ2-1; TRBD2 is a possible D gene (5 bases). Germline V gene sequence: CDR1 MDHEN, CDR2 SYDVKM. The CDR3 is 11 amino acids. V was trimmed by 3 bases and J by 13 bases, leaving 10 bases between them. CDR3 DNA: TGTGCCAGCAGTTTCGGGATATCTCAGTTCTTC. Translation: CASSFGISQFF.

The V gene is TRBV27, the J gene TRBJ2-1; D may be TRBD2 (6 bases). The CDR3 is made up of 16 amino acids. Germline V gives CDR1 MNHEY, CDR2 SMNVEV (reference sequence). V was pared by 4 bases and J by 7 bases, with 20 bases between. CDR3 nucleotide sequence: TGTGCCAGCAGTTCCCCCGGGAGAAGATTTGTGAATGAGCAGTTCTTC. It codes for CASSSPGRRFVNEQFF.

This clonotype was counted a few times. CDR3 sequence: CSAQPGTTARNTQYF. CDR3 sequence (DNA): TGCAGTGCCCAACCCGGGACTACTGCACGCAATACGCAGTATTTT. The rearrangement joins TRBV20-1 to TRBJ2-3; TRBD2 aligns across 7 bases. This CDR3 contains 15 residues. Trimming removed 6 bases from V and 7 bases from J; junction bases left unmatched: 16. Germline CDR1 is DFQATT and CDR2 is SNEGSKA (reference sequence).

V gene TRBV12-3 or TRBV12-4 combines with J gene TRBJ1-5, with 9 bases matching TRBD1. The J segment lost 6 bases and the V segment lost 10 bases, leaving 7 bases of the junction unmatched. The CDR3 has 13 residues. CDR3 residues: CATTGGDGQPQHF. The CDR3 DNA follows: TGTGCCACAACAGGGGGCGACGGTCAGCCCCAGCATTTT.

CDR3 sequence (DNA): TGTGCCAGCAGCTTGGCGGGGATGCTTGGCTACACCTTC. It translates to CASSLAGMLGYTF. The V gene is TRBV5-5, the J gene TRBJ1-2; D is unclear. This CDR3 spans 13 amino acids. Germline CDR1 SGHKS, CDR2 YYEKEE (reference sequence). The V and J ends lost 0 bases and 7 bases respectively, with 10 bases between them.

The CDR3, as DNA: TGTGCCAGCAGGAGAAGGACTGTTTGGGAGACCCAGTACTTC. Encoded protein: CASRRRTVWETQYF. The chain employs TRBV7-8 and TRBJ2-5; tentatively, D is TRBD2 (5 bases). The V gene lost 6 bases and the J gene lost 5 bases, with 16 bases spanning the gap. CDR1 and CDR2 (germline): SGHVS, FQNEAQ. The CDR3 spans 14 residues.

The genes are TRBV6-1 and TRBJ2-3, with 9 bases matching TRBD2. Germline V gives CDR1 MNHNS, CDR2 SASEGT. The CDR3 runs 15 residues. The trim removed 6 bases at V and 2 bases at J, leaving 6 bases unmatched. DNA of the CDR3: TGTGCCAGCAGAGGAGCGGGGGGCCCCACAGATACGCAGTATTTT. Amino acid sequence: CASRGAGGPTDTQYF.

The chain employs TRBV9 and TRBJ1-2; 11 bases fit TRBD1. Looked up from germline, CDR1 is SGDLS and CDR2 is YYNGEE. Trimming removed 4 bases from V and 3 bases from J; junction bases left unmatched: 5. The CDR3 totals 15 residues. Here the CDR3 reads CASSPRTGGYYGYTF. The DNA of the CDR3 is TGTGCCAGCAGCCCGCGGACAGGGGGCTACTATGGCTACACCTTC.

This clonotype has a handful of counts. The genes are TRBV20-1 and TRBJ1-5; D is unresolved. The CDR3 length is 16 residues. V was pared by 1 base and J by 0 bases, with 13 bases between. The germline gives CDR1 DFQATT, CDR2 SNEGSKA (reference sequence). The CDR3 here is CSARVPKGHSNQPQHF. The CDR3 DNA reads TGCAGTGCTAGAGTACCTAAAGGGCATAGCAATCAGCCCCAGCATTTT.

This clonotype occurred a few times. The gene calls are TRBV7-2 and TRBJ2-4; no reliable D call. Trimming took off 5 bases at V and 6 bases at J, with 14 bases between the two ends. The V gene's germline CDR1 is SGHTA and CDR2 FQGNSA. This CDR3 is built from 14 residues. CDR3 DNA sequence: TGTGCCAGCAGCCCGGACGGTTTGGGAAACATTCAGTACTTC. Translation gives CASSPDGLGNIQYF.

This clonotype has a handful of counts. The CDR3 bases are TGCAGCGGTAAGGAACACTACAATGAGCAGTTCTTC. This sequence encodes CSGKEHYNEQFF. V is TRBV29-1 and J is TRBJ2-1; D gene uncertain. Trimming pared 7 bases from V and 3 bases from J, leaving 10 bases between. The CDR3 is made up of 12 amino acids. CDR1 SQVTM and CDR2 ANQGSEA come from the germline V gene.

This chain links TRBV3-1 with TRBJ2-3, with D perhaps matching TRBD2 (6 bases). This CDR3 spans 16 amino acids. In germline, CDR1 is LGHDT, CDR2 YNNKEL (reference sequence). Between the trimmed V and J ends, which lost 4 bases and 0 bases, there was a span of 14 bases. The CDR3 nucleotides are TGTGCCAGCAGCCTCTGGGCGGGGCTTAGCACAGATACGCAGTATTTT. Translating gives CASSLWAGLSTDTQYF.

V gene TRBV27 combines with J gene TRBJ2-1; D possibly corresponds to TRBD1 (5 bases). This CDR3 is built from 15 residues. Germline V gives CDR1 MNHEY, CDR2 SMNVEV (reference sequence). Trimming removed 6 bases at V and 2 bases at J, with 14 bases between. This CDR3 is CASSLGVVTYNEQFF. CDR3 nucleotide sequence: TGTGCCAGCAGCCTAGGGGTTGTTACCTACAATGAGCAGTTCTTC.

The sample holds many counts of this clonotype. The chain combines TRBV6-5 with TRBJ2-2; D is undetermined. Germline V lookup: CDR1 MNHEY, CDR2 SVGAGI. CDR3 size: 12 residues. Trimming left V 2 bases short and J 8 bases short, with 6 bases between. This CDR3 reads CASSYRDGELFF. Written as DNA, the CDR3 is TGTGCCAGCAGTTACAGGGATGGGGAGCTGTTTTTT.

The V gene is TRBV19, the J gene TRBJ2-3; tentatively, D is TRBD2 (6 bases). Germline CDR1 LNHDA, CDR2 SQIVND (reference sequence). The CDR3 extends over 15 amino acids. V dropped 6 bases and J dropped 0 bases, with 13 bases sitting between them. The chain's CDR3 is CASSAGTLSTDTQYF. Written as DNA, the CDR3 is TGTGCCAGTAGCGCGGGGACCTTAAGCACAGATACGCAGTATTTT. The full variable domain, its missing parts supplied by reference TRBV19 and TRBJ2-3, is DGGITQSPKYLFRKEGQNVTLSCEQNLNHDAMYWYRQDPGQGLRLIYYSQIVNDFQKGDIAEGYSVSREKKESFPLTVTSAQKNPTAFYLCASSAGTLSTDTQYFGPGTRLTVL.

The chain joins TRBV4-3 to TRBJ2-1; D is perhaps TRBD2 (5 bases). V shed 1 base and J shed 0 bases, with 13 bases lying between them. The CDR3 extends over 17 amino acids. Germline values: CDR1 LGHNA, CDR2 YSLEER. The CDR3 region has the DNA TGCGCCAGCAGCCAAGCAGACTTAGCGAGCTCCTACAATGAGCAGTTCTTC. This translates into CASSQADLASSYNEQFF.

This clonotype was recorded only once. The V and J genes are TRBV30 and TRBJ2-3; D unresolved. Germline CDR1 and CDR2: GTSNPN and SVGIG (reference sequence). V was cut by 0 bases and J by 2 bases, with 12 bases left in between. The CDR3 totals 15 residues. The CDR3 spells CAWSVTEISTDTQYF. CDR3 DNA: TGTGCCTGGAGTGTCACAGAGATTTCCACAGATACGCAGTATTTT.

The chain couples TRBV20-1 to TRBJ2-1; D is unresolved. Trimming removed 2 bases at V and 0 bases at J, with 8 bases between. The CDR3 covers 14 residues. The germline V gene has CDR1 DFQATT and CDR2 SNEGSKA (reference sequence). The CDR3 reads CSARLESSYNEQFF. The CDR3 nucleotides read TGCAGTGCTAGACTGGAGAGCTCCTACAATGAGCAGTTCTTC.

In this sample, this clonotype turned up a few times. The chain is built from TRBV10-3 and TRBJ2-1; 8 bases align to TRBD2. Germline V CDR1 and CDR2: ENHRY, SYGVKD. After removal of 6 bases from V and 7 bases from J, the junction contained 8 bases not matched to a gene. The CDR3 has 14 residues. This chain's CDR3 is CAISPSGGDNEQFF. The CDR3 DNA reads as TGTGCCATCAGCCCCAGCGGGGGAGATAATGAGCAGTTCTTC.